This is a list of T cell receptor beta chains from one sample in a study of blood T cell repertoires in COVID-19. Only in-frame clones appear in the TCRdb table, and some are missing; sequencing was by immunoSEQ multiplex PCR. This sample has 150,000 to 200,000 clones, with around four fifths found just once. Sequenced sample: peripheral blood. The receptors shown here come from a man between 65 and 85 years old with acute or convalescent COVID-19. Both conserved end residues are part of each CDR3. D genes are given only for firm matches. Size values are once, few and many counts, or a class for expanded clones, and some rows have none.

D gene	V gene	clone size	J gene	CDR3 protein	CDR3 DNA
TRBD1	TRBV7-2	few	TRBJ1-2	CASSLGGQGNYGYTF	TGTGCCAGCAGCTTAGGTGGACAGGGTAACTATGGCTACACCTTC
-	TRBV5-1	-	TRBJ2-5	CASGKRGYGEAQYF	TGCGCCAGCGGCAAACGGGGCTATGGGGAGGCCCAGTACTTC
TRBD1	TRBV28	-	TRBJ1-1	CASRSPGQAKTEAFF	TGTGCCAGCAGGTCCCCGGGACAGGCGAAGACTGAAGCTTTCTTT
TRBD1	TRBV7-2	once	TRBJ1-2	CASSRDRVPNYGYTF	TGTGCCAGCAGCAGAGACAGGGTTCCTAACTATGGCTACACCTTC
-	TRBV27	-	TRBJ2-4	CASRNLGRGDQYF	TGTGCCAGCCGAAATTTAGGGAGGGGGGATCAGTACTTC
TRBD1	TRBV6-1	-	TRBJ1-2	CASSDYGTGGVDGYTF	TGTGCCAGCAGTGACTACGGGACAGGGGGCGTCGATGGCTACACCTTC
TRBD1	TRBV24-1	-	TRBJ2-1	CATSDSKTGESSYNEQFF	TGTGCCACCAGTGATTCCAAGACAGGGGAAAGCTCCTACAATGAGCAGTTCTTC
-	TRBV27	-	TRBJ2-2	CASSFSSVGRNTGELFF	TGTGCCAGCAGTTTCTCCAGCGTTGGCAGGAACACCGGGGAGCTGTTTTTT
-	TRBV3-1/TRBV3-2	-	TRBJ2-5	CASSQDSSGYRVGDNLQETQYF	TGTGCCAGCAGCCAAGACTCTTCGGGTTATAGGGTGGGGGACAACCTTCAAGAGACCCAGTACTTC
TRBD1	TRBV19	-	TRBJ2-3	CASSIWGPRQGADTQYF	TGTGCCAGTAGTATTTGGGGTCCACGGCAGGGGGCTGATACGCAGTATTTT
-	TRBV9	-	TRBJ2-1	CASSVGYPQGNEQFF	TGTGCCAGCAGCGTAGGGTATCCCCAGGGCAATGAGCAGTTCTTC
-	TRBV19	-	TRBJ1-3	CASSIDHVGNTIYF	TGTGCCAGTAGTATAGATCATGTGGGAAACACCATATATTTT
-	TRBV29-1	-	TRBJ2-2	CTATENTGELFF	TGCACCGCTACAGAGAACACCGGGGAGCTGTTTTTT
TRBD1	TRBV19	few	TRBJ2-6	CASMTGGAGANVLTF	TGTGCCAGTATGACAGGGGGCGCTGGGGCCAACGTCCTGACTTTC
TRBD2	TRBV5-1	-	TRBJ2-1	CASSSGLAGGYYNEQFF	TGCGCCAGCAGCTCGGGACTAGCGGGGGGGTACTACAATGAGCAGTTCTTC
TRBD1	TRBV16	once	TRBJ1-5	CASSHDRVSQPQHF	TGTGCCAGCAGCCATGACAGGGTTAGTCAGCCCCAGCATTTT
-	TRBV5-8	-	TRBJ2-7	CASSRQDGPYEQYF	TGTGCCAGCAGCCGACAGGATGGCCCCTACGAGCAGTACTTC
TRBD1	TRBV2	once	TRBJ2-7	CASSEDTGQSSQQYF	TGTGCCAGCAGTGAAGATACGGGACAGTCCTCTCAGCAGTACTTC
-	TRBV11-3	-	TRBJ1-6	CASSRGGPGASPLHF	TGTGCCAGCAGCCGGGGGGGGCCTGGGGCTTCACCCCTCCACTTT
TRBD1	TRBV10-3	-	TRBJ1-5	CAISDSGTGGSQPQHF	TGTGCCATCAGCGACTCCGGGACAGGGGGCAGTCAGCCCCAGCATTTT
TRBD2	TRBV28	-	TRBJ2-7	CASSLGTSVAYEQYF	TGTGCCAGCAGTCTCGGGACTAGCGTAGCCTACGAGCAGTACTTC
TRBD2	TRBV7-9	-	TRBJ2-1	CASRPSGRAYYNEQFF	TGTGCCAGCAGACCAAGCGGGAGAGCCTACTACAATGAGCAGTTCTTC
-	TRBV3-1/TRBV3-2	-	TRBJ1-2	CASSQGALNGYTF	TGTGCCAGCAGCCAAGGGGCCCTAAATGGCTACACCTTC
TRBD1	TRBV2	-	TRBJ1-5	CASTPTGLNNQPQHF	TGTGCCAGCACCCCGACAGGGCTGAACAATCAGCCCCAGCATTTT
-	TRBV28	few	TRBJ1-1	CASSFGGIGAFF	TGTGCCAGCAGTTTCGGGGGGATCGGAGCTTTCTTT
-	TRBV5-4	-	TRBJ2-5	CASSAGQTQETQYF	TGTGCCAGCAGCGCAGGACAGACTCAAGAGACCCAGTACTTC
-	TRBV12-3/TRBV12-4	-	TRBJ1-4	CASSFAAEKLFF	TGTGCCAGCAGTTTCGCGGCAGAAAAACTGTTTTTT
-	TRBV7-8	few	TRBJ2-7	CASSKRSRSYEQYF	TGTGCCAGCAGCAAGCGTAGTAGGTCCTACGAGCAGTACTTC
-	TRBV5-1	-	TRBJ1-2	CASSLEQGPGYTF	TGCGCCAGCAGCTTGGAACAGGGTCCTGGCTACACCTTC
TRBD1	TRBV5-4	-	TRBJ1-2	CASSLETGYGYGYTF	TGTGCCAGCAGCTTGGAGACAGGGTACGGCTATGGCTACACCTTC
-	TRBV4-1	-	TRBJ1-5	CASSLQDPFRGQPQHF	TGCGCCAGCAGCCTACAAGATCCCTTCCGGGGTCAGCCCCAGCATTTT
-	TRBV11-2	many	TRBJ2-3	CASSFAGPSANTQYF	TGTGCCAGCAGCTTCGCGGGGCCCTCCGCTAATACGCAGTATTTT
-	TRBV30	once	TRBJ2-2	CAWSAHGTGELFF	TGTGCCTGGAGTGCCCACGGCACCGGGGAGCTGTTTTTT
-	TRBV3-1/TRBV3-2	-	TRBJ2-1	CASSRDSRSVF	TGTGCCAGCAGCCGGGACTCCCGCTCTGTCTTC
TRBD2	TRBV14	once	TRBJ2-1	CASSQPARTSGIYNEQFF	TGTGCCAGCAGCCAACCGGCCCGGACTAGCGGGATCTACAATGAGCAGTTCTTC
-	TRBV27	few	TRBJ1-5	CASRTDRNSNQPQHF	TGTGCCAGCAGAACCGACAGAAATAGCAATCAGCCCCAGCATTTT
-	TRBV5-6	-	TRBJ2-1	CASSLVGSSYNEQFF	TGTGCCAGCAGCTTGGTCGGGAGCTCCTACAATGAGCAGTTCTTC
TRBD1	TRBV2	-	TRBJ1-5	CASGRTGGSGNQPQHF	TGTGCCAGCGGTCGGACAGGGGGCAGTGGCAATCAGCCCCAGCATTTT
TRBD1	TRBV18	-	TRBJ1-1	CASSPEGTGGLQAFF	TGTGCCAGCTCACCAGAGGGGACAGGGGGATTACAAGCTTTCTTT
-	TRBV29-1	-	TRBJ1-4	CSVAILGGRKLFF	TGCAGCGTTGCCATCCTCGGGGGGAGAAAACTGTTTTTT
TRBD2	TRBV7-2	-	TRBJ2-3	CASSLGSGSWSTDTQYF	TGTGCCAGCAGCTTAGGTAGCGGGAGCTGGAGCACAGATACGCAGTATTTT
-	TRBV18	-	TRBJ1-1	CASSPRWTENTEAFF	TGTGCCAGCTCACCCCGATGGACAGAAAACACTGAAGCTTTCTTT
TRBD1	TRBV6-2/TRBV6-3	-	TRBJ2-7	CASSQLTPGQGTLRGGEQYF	TGTGCCAGCAGTCAATTAACGCCGGGACAGGGGACCCTTCGGGGGGGCGAGCAGTACTTC
-	TRBV7-2	once	TRBJ2-7	CASSLVGGKSDEQYF	TGTGCCAGCAGCTTAGTGGGCGGGAAGAGCGACGAGCAGTACTTC
TRBD2	TRBV5-1	-	TRBJ2-3	CASRETGGSTDTQYF	TGCGCCAGCAGAGAAACGGGGGGGAGCACAGATACGCAGTATTTT
-	TRBV14	-	TRBJ1-3	CASSQLTPGTGNTIYF	TGTGCCAGCAGCCAACTAACCCCGGGTACTGGAAACACCATATATTTT
TRBD1	TRBV30	-	TRBJ2-2	CAWSPETGANTGELFF	TGTGCCTGGAGTCCGGAGACAGGGGCGAACACCGGGGAGCTGTTTTTT
-	TRBV5-1	-	TRBJ1-1	CASSLNVVLNTEAFF	TGCGCCAGCAGCTTGAACGTGGTACTCAACACTGAAGCTTTCTTT
-	TRBV19	-	TRBJ2-5	CASSISLSGTTRGETQYF	TGTGCCAGTAGTATCAGTCTATCGGGGACAACCAGGGGAGAGACCCAGTACTTC
TRBD1	TRBV7-2	-	TRBJ1-2	CASSSAQGAHGYTF	TGTGCCAGCAGCTCAGCACAGGGGGCTCATGGCTACACCTTC
-	TRBV2	few	TRBJ2-1	CASSPPLAYGEQFF	TGTGCCAGCAGTCCTCCTCTTGCATACGGTGAGCAGTTCTTC
-	TRBV19	-	TRBJ2-2	CASSLGGGMNTGELFF	TGTGCCAGTAGTTTAGGAGGCGGAATGAACACCGGGGAGCTGTTTTTT